The clone carrying this T cell receptor beta chain has a single count. Authors' data handling: Estimates of nucleated cell counts were drawn from the amplification of reference gene primers. Only in-frame clones appear in the TCRdb table, and some are missing; sequencing was by immunoSEQ multiplex PCR. V and J calls and clone size follow that table, whereas D and trimming were derived from the DNA. Counted here are about 300,000 clones, about 91% occurring once; the ten biggest clones make up approximately 6.6%. The sample belongs to a study of blood T cell repertoires in COVID-19. Study overall: Italy, Spain and the United States were the sources of the convalescent and acute COVID-19 samples. Nucleic acid was either cDNA or gDNA, and it came from T cells, B-cell-depleted T cells, or PBMCs.

Germline CDR1 and CDR2: MRHNA and SNTAGT. Deletions cut 5 bases from V and 5 bases from J, with 12 bases between. The CDR3 contains 14 residues. V gene TRBV6-4 combines with J gene TRBJ2-2; D ambiguous. The clonotype comes from a woman aged 25 to 39 who had recovered from COVID-19. Material: peripheral blood. CDR3 in DNA: TGTGCCAGCAGTCCCCCCGGTGATACCGGGGAGCTGTTTTTT. Its translation: CASSPPGDTGELFF.